The sequence of this T cell receptor (beta chain) was determined in a study of shared clonotypes between healthy human individuals. Study-wide results and caveats: It was observed that about 5% of naive CD4 clonotypes were shared across a few donors.

Donors comprised healthy HIV-negative adults lacking recent acute infections or vaccinations. Data came from immunoSEQ multiplex PCR; TCRdb stores just in-frame clones and leaves some out. Of roughly 720,000 clones listed, roughly 88% are singletons. The CDR3 contains 17 residues. In germline, CDR1 is MGHRA, CDR2 YSYEKL. With V trimmed by 1 base and J by 3 bases, 8 bases remained unmatched. Points on this clone: Its antigen remains unidentified.

This clonotype was sampled from a man aged 18 to 30 in good health. Some clones in this sample may be carry-over from other donors' samples. The rearrangement links TRBV4-1 to TRBJ2-3; TRBD1 matches 9 bases. The sequenced sample was memory CD8+ T cells from PBMCs. Subset reported: CD45RO+ cells pooled with CCR7-negative TemRA cells. The CDR3 region is CASSQGWTGVGTDTQYF. DNA of the CDR3: TGCGCCAGCAGCCAAGGTTGGACAGGGGTAGGGACAGATACGCAGTATTTT.